The source of this T cell receptor beta chain is a study of blood T cell repertoires in COVID-19 (TCRdb year 2020). Notes on the research overall: The collaborator samples originated in the United States, Italy and Spain and spanned the acute and convalescent phases of COVID-19. Samples came from the ongoing ImmuneRACE study (first 160 participants) plus 1,254 subjects from 6 global collaborators. Where HLA class I and class II types were available, the types were taken from metadata supplied by the sample provider, not from assay-based typing. A de-identified subject ID, COVID-19 status, age in years and sex were almost always included in the sample metadata. The material from the prospective study consisted of cDNA or gDNA derived from T cells, B-cell-depleted T cells, or PBMCs. Deeply sampled blood TCRbeta repertoires from subjects exposed to, actively infected with, or recovered from COVID-19 were included in the dataset. The repertoires were released in a freely available public database meant as a resource for research on the immune response to SARS-CoV-2.

Trimming removed 4 bases from V and 1 base from J; the gene matches leave 7 bases unexplained. The CDR3 numbers 17 residues from cysteine through phenylalanine. Only CDR3 DNA remains: 51 bases, in frame from the first base. Reading the germline V gene (reference sequence) gives CDR1 WNHNN and CDR2 SYGVQD. The table lists this clone with a few counts. Its antigen is still unknown. No base quality values were provided; no much bigger clone lies one nucleotide off. Study-wide findings and limitations: The amount of clinical and demographic metadata varied by source and participant and was provided uncurated.

Enrolling through a virtual design, the prospective study's participants ranged in age from roughly 18 to 95 years and lived across 24 United States geographic areas. In the prospective study, participants were assigned to cohorts based on the clinical history participants reported in a screening survey and a study questionnaire. Mobile phlebotomists in the prospective study collected whole blood, serum and a nasopharyngeal or oropharyngeal swab from every participant. Prospective study participants could optionally give additional blood draws and questionnaires over an approximately two-month period. Before DNA extraction, blood samples from the prospective study were shipped at room temperature or frozen. TCRbeta CDR3 regions were amplified from genomic DNA by means of the immunoSEQ Assay, a bias-controlled multiplex PCR. In the source study's methods: The number of nucleated cells in each sample was estimated from the amplification of reference gene primers within the assay. To quantify the absolute abundance of each unique TCRbeta CDR3 rearrangement, sequence reads were collapsed and filtered. Productive Simpson clonality was computed per sample as the square root of Simpson's diversity index over productive rearrangements. Drawn from immuneACCESS, this table holds only the in-frame rearrangements with V and J called that TCRdb kept. Clones are partly lost; checked studies trace under half to an unresolved V gene and leave the rest unexplained. V, J and clone size derive from that table, while D and trimming were established from the DNA sequence. A total of under 300,000 clones appear in this sample, roughly nine tenths of them only once. In total, the top ten clones hold over 6% of the sample.

Sequenced input: PBMCs or T cells enriched from blood (not recorded which). Recombination linked TRBV10-1 to TRBJ1-5; 10 bases in between match TRBD1. This clonotype originated in a woman aged 30 to 39 with acute COVID-19. In nucleotide form, the sequence is TGCGCCAGCAGTGTTTCCGGGACAGGGGACAGCAATCAGCCCCAGCATTTT. Translation gives CASSVSGTGDSNQPQHF.